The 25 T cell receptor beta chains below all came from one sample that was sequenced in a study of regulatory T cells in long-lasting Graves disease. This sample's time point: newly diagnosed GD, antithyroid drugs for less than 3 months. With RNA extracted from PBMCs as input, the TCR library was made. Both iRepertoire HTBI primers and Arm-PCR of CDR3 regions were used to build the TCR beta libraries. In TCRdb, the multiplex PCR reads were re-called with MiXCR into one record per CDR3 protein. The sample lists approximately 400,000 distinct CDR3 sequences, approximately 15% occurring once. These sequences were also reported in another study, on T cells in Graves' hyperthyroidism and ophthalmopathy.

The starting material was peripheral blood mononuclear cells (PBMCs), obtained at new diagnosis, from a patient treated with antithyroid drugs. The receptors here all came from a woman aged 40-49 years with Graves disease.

The chain's CDR3 is CASSPRGYSNQPQHF. The CDR3, as DNA: TGTGCCAGCTCACCACGAGGTTATAGCAATCAGCCCCAGCATTTT. V is TRBV18 and J is TRBJ1-5, with no clear D. There are 15 residues in the CDR3. The ends were cut back, 1 base at V and 0 bases at J, with 7 bases in the middle. CDR1 is KGHSH, CDR2 LQKENI, per germline. The whole variable domain, remainder taken from reference TRBV18 and TRBJ1-5, is NAGVMQNPRHLVRRRGQEARLRCSPMKGHSHVYWYRQLPEEGLKFMVYLQKENIIDESGMPKERFSAEFPKEGPSILRIQQVVRGDSAAYFCASSPRGYSNQPQHFGDGTRLSIL.

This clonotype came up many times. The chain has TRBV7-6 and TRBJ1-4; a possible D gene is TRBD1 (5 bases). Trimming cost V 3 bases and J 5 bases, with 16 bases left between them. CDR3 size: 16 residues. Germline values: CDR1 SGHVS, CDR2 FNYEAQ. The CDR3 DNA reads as TGTGCCAGCAGCTTGGGATACCAGGGTGTGAATGAAAAACTGTTTTTT. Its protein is CASSLGYQGVNEKLFF.

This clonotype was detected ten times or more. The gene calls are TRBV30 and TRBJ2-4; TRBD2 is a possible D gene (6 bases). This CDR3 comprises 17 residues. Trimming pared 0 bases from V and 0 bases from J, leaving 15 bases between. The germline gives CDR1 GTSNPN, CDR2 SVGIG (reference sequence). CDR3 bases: TGTGCCTGGAGTGTATTCGTCGGGGGTTCAGCCAAAAACATTCAGTACTTC. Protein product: CAWSVFVGGSAKNIQYF.

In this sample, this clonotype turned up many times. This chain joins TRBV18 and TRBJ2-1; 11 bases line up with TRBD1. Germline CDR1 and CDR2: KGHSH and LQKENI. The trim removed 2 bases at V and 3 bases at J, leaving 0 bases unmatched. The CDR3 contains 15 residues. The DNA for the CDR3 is TGTGCCAGCTCACCAGGGACAGGGGGCTACAATGAGCAGTTCTTC. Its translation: CASSPGTGGYNEQFF.

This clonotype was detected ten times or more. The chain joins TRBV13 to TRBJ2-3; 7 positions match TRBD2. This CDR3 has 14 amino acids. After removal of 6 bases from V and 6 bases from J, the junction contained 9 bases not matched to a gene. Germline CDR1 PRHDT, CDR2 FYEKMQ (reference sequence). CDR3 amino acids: CASRRGGTDDTQYF. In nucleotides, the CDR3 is TGTGCCAGCAGACGGGGAGGGACGGATGATACGCAGTATTTT.

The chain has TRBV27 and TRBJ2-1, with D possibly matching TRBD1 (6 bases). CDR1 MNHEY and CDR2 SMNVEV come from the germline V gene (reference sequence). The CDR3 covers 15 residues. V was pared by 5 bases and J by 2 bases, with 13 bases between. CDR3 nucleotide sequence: TGTGCCAGCAGTATCGGGACACCGACCTACAATGAGCAGTTCTTC. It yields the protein CASSIGTPTYNEQFF.

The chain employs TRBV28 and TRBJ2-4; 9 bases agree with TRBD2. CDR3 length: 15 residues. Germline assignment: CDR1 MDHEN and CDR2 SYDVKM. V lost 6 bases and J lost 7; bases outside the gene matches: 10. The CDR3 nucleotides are TGTGCCAGCAGACCGGGACTAGCCGTCGGTAACATTCAGTACTTC. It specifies CASRPGLAVGNIQYF.

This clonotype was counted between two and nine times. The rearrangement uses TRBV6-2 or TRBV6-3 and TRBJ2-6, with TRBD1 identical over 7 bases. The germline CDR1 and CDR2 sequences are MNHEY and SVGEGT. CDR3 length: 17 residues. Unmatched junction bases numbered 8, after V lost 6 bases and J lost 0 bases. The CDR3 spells CASRGRTGLSGANVLTF. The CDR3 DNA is TGTGCCAGCAGGGGTCGGACAGGCCTCTCTGGGGCCAACGTCCTGACTTTC.

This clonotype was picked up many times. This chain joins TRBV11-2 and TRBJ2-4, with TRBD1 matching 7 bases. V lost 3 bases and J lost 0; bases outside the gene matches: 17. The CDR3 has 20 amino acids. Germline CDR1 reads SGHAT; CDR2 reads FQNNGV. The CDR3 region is CASSFPGTAANHLAKNIQYF. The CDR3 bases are TGTGCCAGCAGCTTTCCCGGGACAGCAGCTAATCACCTAGCCAAAAACATTCAGTACTTC.

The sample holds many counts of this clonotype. The CDR3 reads CASSTQGNEQFF. DNA for the CDR3: TGTGCCAGCAGCACCCAGGGGAATGAGCAGTTCTTC. The J gene is TRBJ2-1, the V gene TRBV7-2; maybe TRBD1 (6 bases). Looked up from germline, CDR1 is SGHTA and CDR2 is FQGNSA. V lost 5 bases and J 7 bases, leaving 9 bases between the germline ends. This CDR3 spans 12 amino acids.

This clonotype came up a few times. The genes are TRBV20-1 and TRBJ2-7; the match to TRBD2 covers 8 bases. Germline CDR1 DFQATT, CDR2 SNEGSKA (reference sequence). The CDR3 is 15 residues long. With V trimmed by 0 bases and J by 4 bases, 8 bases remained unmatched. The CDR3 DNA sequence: TGCAGTGCTAGAGATCTGATTAGCGGGATTTACGAGCAGTACTTC. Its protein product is CSARDLISGIYEQYF.

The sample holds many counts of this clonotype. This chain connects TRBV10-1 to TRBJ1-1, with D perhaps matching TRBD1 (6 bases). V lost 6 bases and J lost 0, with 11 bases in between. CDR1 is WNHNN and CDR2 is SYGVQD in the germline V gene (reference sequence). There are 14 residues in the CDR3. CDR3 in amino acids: CASRLGDMNTEAFF. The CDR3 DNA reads TGCGCCAGCAGATTGGGGGACATGAACACTGAAGCTTTCTTT.

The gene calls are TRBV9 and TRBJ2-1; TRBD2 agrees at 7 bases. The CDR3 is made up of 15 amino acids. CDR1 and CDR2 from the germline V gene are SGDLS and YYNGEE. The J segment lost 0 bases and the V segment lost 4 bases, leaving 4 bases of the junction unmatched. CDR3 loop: CASSSRTSSYNEQFF. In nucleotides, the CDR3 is TGTGCCAGCAGCTCTCGGACTAGCTCCTACAATGAGCAGTTCTTC.

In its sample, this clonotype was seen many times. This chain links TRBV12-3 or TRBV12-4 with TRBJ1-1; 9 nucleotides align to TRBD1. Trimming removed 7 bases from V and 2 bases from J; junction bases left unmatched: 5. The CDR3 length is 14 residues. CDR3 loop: CASTRQGGNTEAFF. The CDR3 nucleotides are TGTGCCAGCACCCGACAGGGGGGTAACACTGAAGCTTTCTTT.

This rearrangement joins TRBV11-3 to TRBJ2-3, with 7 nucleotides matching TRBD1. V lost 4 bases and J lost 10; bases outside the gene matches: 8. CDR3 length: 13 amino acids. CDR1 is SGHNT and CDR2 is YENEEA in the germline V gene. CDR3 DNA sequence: TGTGCCAGCAGCTACTGGACAGGCTTTCCGCAGTATTTT. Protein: CASSYWTGFPQYF.

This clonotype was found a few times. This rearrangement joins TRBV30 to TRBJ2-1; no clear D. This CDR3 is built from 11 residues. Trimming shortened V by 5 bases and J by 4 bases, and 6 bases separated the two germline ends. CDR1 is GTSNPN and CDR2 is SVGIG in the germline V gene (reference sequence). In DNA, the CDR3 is TGTGCCTGGGAGGCATACAATGAGCAGTTCTTC. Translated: CAWEAYNEQFF.

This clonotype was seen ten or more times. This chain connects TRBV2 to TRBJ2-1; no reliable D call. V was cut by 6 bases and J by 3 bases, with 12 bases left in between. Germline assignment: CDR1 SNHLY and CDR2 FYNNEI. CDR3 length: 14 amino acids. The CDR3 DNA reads TGTGCCAGCAGCTCTCGGCTTGGCTACAATGAGCAGTTCTTC. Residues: CASSSRLGYNEQFF.

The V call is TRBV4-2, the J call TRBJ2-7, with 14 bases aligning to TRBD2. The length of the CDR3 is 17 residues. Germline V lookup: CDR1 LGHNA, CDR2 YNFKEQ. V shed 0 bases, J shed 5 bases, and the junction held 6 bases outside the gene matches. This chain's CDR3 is CASSQEGTSGRSHEQYF. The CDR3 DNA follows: TGTGCCAGCAGCCAAGAAGGGACTAGCGGGAGATCACACGAGCAGTACTTC.

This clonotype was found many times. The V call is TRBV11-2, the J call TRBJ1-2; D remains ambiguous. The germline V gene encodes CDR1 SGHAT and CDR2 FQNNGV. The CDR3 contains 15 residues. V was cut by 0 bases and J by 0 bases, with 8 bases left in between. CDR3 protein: CASSLDSSANYGYTF. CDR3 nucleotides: TGTGCCAGCAGCTTAGATTCGTCAGCTAACTATGGCTACACCTTC.

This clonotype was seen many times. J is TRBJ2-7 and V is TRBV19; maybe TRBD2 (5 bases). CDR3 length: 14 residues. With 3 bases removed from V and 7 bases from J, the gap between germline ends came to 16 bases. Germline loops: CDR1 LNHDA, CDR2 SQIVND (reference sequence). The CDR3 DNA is TGTGCCAGTAGTATCGTGTGGACTTCTGGGGAGCAGTACTTC. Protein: CASSIVWTSGEQYF.

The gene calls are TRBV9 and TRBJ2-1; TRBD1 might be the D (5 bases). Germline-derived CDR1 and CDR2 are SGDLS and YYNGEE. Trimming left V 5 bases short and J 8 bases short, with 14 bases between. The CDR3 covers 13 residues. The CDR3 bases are TGTGCCAGCAGGGGAACAGGAACCGATGAGCAGTTCTTC. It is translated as CASRGTGTDEQFF.

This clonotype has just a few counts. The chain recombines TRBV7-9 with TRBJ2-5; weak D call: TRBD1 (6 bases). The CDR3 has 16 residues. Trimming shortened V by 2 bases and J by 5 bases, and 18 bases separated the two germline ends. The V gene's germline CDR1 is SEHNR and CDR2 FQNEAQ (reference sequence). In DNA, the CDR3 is TGTGCCAGCAGCTTATCTCCGGGACACCTCGTGGAGACCCAGTACTTC. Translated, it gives CASSLSPGHLVETQYF.

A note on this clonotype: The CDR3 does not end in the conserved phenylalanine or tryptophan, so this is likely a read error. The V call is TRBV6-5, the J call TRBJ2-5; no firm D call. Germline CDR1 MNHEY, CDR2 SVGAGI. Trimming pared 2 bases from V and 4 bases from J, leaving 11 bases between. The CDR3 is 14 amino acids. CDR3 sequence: CASSYDLVTETQYL. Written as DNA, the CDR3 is TGTGCCAGCAGTTACGACCTAGTAACAGAGACCCAGTACCTC.

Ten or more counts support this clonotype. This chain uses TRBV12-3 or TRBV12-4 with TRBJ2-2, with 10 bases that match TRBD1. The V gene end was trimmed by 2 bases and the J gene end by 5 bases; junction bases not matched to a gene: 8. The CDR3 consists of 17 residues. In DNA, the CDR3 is TGTGCCAGCAGTTTAATGGTCGGGACAGGGGAGACCGGGGAGCTGTTTTTT. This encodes CASSLMVGTGETGELFF.

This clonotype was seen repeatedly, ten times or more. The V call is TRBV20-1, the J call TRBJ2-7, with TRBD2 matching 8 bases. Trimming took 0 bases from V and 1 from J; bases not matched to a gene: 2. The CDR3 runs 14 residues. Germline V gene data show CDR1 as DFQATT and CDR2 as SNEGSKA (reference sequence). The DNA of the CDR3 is TGCAGTGCTAGAGAAGCGGGAGTTTCCTACGAGCAGTACTTC. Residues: CSAREAGVSYEQYF.